The sequence of this TCR beta chain was determined in a study of human T cells and chemical hapten exposure. Looking at the study overall: On about 2 cm by about 2 cm of upper inner arm skin, sensitization was performed with 2% DPC. Study-level results: The count of PT1 expanded TCRs correlated positively with patch test score.

Concerning this clonotype: Its target is unknown.

Documented time point: patch test 3, about 24 weeks after DPC sensitization. Regarding treatment: therapeutic diphenylcyclopropenone sensitization with weekly scalp DPC. One entry per CDR3 protein results from TCRdb running MiXCR on the RACE reads. Of some 110,000 distinct CDR3 sequences in the sample, approximately 10% were seen once. This clonotype was sampled from a woman aged 45-59 years with alopecia areata. Some clones in this sample may be carry-over from other donors' samples. Sequenced here: whole blood, sampled in connection with sensitization to the hapten diphenylcyclopropenone (DPC).

In nucleotides, the CDR3 is TGTGCCAGCAGCCCGTACTACGAAAACACAGATACGCAGTATTTT. Its protein is CASSPYYENTDTQYF. The rearrangement links TRBV5-5 to TRBJ2-3; unclear D gene. Germline V lookup: CDR1 SGHKS, CDR2 YYEKEE (reference sequence). The CDR3 is 15 amino acids. Trimming left V 4 bases short and J 2 bases short, with 14 bases between.